The entry that follows covers one T cell receptor beta chain sequence. No antigen is known for it. This entry belongs to a study of OX40 agonist ivuxolimab in advanced cancers. Points from the study as a whole: Both blood CD4+ and CD8+ T cells showed clonal growth by week 6 at 0.1 to 3.0 mg/kg. Nonresponders, in some cases, also had low normalized T-cell clonal expansion.

Libraries were prepared by immunoSEQ multiplex PCR; TCRdb keeps only in-frame clonotypes and omits some of them. This sample carries more than 45,000 clones, about 85% of them seen once, and the ten largest clones take about 4.5%. The trim removed 1 base at V and 5 bases at J, leaving 6 bases unmatched. The CDR3 extends over 14 amino acids. Germline assignment: CDR1 SGHRS and CDR2 YFSETQ. The receptor's source is an adult with an advanced solid tumor such as melanoma, head and neck, liver or kidney cancer. This chain uses TRBV5-1 with TRBJ2-7; 7 bases fit TRBD1. The sequences come from CD4+ or CD8+ T cells sorted from blood, collected in a trial of the OX40 agonist ivuxolimab. CDR3 region: CASSLSGGRDEQYF. In DNA form, the CDR3 reads TGCGCCAGCAGCTTGTCAGGGGGTAGGGACGAGCAGTACTTC. The entire variable domain, with the rest obtained from reference TRBV5-1 and TRBJ2-7, is as follows: KAGVTQTPRYLIKTRGQQVTLSCSPISGHRSVSWYQQTPGQGLQFLFEYFSETQRNKGNFPGRFSGRQFSNSRSEMNVSTLELGDSALYLCASSLSGGRDEQYFGPGTRLTVT.